These 14 T cell receptor beta chains share one sample of origin, sequenced in a study of OX40 agonist ivuxolimab in advanced cancers. Measured with immunoSEQ multiplex PCR; TCRdb has only the in-frame clones, and not every one. The profile shows around 66,000 clones, 80% to 90% of them singletons. Sequences were derived from CD4+ or CD8+ T cells sorted from blood, sampled in a trial of the OX40 agonist ivuxolimab. The receptors stem from an adult with an advanced solid tumor such as melanoma, head and neck, liver or kidney cancer.

The chain recombines TRBV6-5 with TRBJ2-3, with D perhaps being TRBD1 or TRBD2 (5 bases each). Deletions cut 4 bases from V and 2 bases from J, with 10 bases between. Germline values: CDR1 MNHEY, CDR2 SVGAGI. This CDR3 is built from 14 residues. The CDR3 nucleotides read TGTGCCAGCAGTTTGGGACCGGCCACAGATACGCAGTATTTT. Its translation: CASSLGPATDTQYF.

J is TRBJ2-7 and V is TRBV7-9, with TRBD2 identical over 10 bases. This CDR3 is 15 amino acids long. CDR1 is SEHNR and CDR2 is FQNEAQ in the germline V gene (reference sequence). Trimming cost V 2 bases and J 4 bases; bases outside gene matches: 5. The DNA for the CDR3 is TGTGCCAGCAGCTTATCTAGCGGGAGTCTTTACGAGCAGTACTTC. Translating it yields CASSLSSGSLYEQYF. The variable domain in full, completed from reference TRBV7-9 and TRBJ2-7, reads DTGVSQNPRHKITKRGQNVTFRCDPISEHNRLYWYRQTLGQGPEFLTYFQNEAQLEKSRLLSDRFSAERPKGSFSTLEIQRTEQGDSAMYLCASSLSSGSLYEQYFGPGTRLTVT.

The V call is TRBV6-1, the J call TRBJ2-7, with TRBD1 as a possible D gene (6 bases). Germline assignment: CDR1 MNHNS and CDR2 SASEGT. Trimming stripped 10 bases from V and 0 bases from J, with 16 bases between. The CDR3 is 14 amino acids. In nucleotides, the CDR3 is TGTGCCACGTACAGGGCCGCAAGCTCCTACGAGCAGTACTTC. Translated, it gives CATYRAASSYEQYF.

The rearrangement uses TRBV5-1 and TRBJ1-1, with 8 bases lining up with TRBD1. Germline V gene data show CDR1 as SGHRS and CDR2 as YFSETQ. J gave up 3 bases and V 4 bases, and 5 bases lay outside the gene matches. This CDR3 contains 14 residues. In DNA form, the CDR3 reads TGCGCCAGCAGCCCGGACAGGGTCGACACTGAAGCTTTCTTT. Its translation is CASSPDRVDTEAFF.

J is TRBJ2-1 and V is TRBV5-5; D may be TRBD1 (5 bases). V was shortened by 6 bases and J by 11 bases, with 21 bases between the two germline ends. The CDR3 loop spans 14 amino acids. Germline CDR1 and CDR2: SGHKS and YYEKEE (reference sequence). Here the CDR3 reads CASNSGASWTKQFF. CDR3 in DNA: TGTGCCAGCAACTCTGGGGCGTCGTGGACGAAGCAGTTCTTC. The whole variable domain, filled in from reference TRBV5-5 and TRBJ2-1, reads DAGVTQSPTHLIKTRGQQVTLRCSPISGHKSVSWYQQVLGQGPQFIFQYYEKEERGRGNFPDRFSARQFPNYSSELNVNALLLGDSALYLCASNSGASWTKQFFGPGTRLTVL.

The V gene is TRBV10-3, the J gene TRBJ2-7; 10 positions match TRBD2. Unmatched junction bases numbered 4, after V lost 2 bases and J lost 6 bases. Germline CDR1 and CDR2: ENHRY and SYGVKD. This CDR3 is 14 amino acids long. Here the CDR3 DNA reads TGTGCCATCAGTGAGACGGAGCGGGAGGGCGAGCAGTACTTC. Protein product: CAISETEREGEQYF.

This clone appeared a single time. The genes are TRBV1 and TRBJ1-2. TRBV1 is described as a pseudogene. This CDR3 comprises 13 residues. Here the CDR3 DNA reads TGCACCAGCAGCCAAGACCCCCGCTCTGGCTACACCTTC. It is translated as CTSSQDPRSGYTF.

The V call is TRBV7-2, the J call TRBJ2-7, with TRBD2 matching over 7 bases. The ends lost 2 bases at V and 2 bases at J; junction bases unmatched: 18. The V gene's germline CDR1 is SGHTA and CDR2 FQGNSA. CDR3 length equals 19 residues. DNA of the CDR3: TGTGCCAGCAGCTTAAGGCGCTCCAGTGGGGGGGAGGGGACCTACGAGCAGTACTTC. It is translated as CASSLRRSSGGEGTYEQYF.

V gene TRBV5-1 combines with J gene TRBJ2-7; 11 bases fit TRBD2. V lost 7 bases to trimming and J lost 7 bases; unmatched junction nucleotides: 13. This CDR3 region has 15 residues. Germline CDR1 and CDR2: SGHRS and YFSETQ. This chain's CDR3 is CASSPGVAGGQEQYF. In DNA, the CDR3 is TGCGCCAGCTCCCCCGGGGTAGCGGGGGGGCAGGAGCAGTACTTC.

This clone showed up just a few times. This chain connects TRBV2 to TRBJ1-2, with D tentatively TRBD1 (6 bases). Trimming took off 5 bases at V and 4 bases at J, with 14 bases between the two ends. The germline CDR1 and CDR2 sequences are SNHLY and FYNNEI. CDR3 length: 14 amino acids. CDR3 amino acids: CASSLGGMGYGYTF. In nucleotides, the CDR3 is TGTGCCAGCAGTCTCGGGGGCATGGGCTATGGCTACACCTTC.

The sample holds one count of this clone. The rearrangement joins TRBV5-5 to TRBJ1-1; no clear D gene. CDR3 length equals 13 residues. CDR1 is SGHKS and CDR2 is YYEKEE in the germline V gene (reference sequence). Trimming shortened V by 2 bases and J by 1 base, and 6 bases separated the two germline ends. CDR3 sequence reads: CASSFIANTEAFF. DNA of the CDR3: TGTGCCAGCAGCTTTATTGCGAACACTGAAGCTTTCTTT.

The chain couples TRBV18 to TRBJ1-1; weak D call: TRBD1 (5 bases). Trimming removed 2 bases from V and 8 bases from J, with 9 bases in between. The CDR3 has 12 residues. Germline CDR1 and CDR2: KGHSH and LQKENI. The DNA of the CDR3 is TGTGCCAGCTCACCAGGGGGATTAGAAGCTTTCTTT. Residues: CASSPGGLEAFF.

V gene TRBV5-5 combines with J gene TRBJ2-7; weak D call: TRBD1 (6 bases). Per germline, CDR1 SGHKS and CDR2 YYEKEE (reference sequence). CDR3 length: 17 residues. Deletions cut 1 base from V and 1 base from J, with 18 bases between. The CDR3 bases are TGTGCCAGCAGCTTGTCTCCGCGGCCGACAGGATCCTACGAGCAGTACTTC. Encoded protein: CASSLSPRPTGSYEQYF.

The chain recombines TRBV5-8 with TRBJ2-5; the match to TRBD1 covers 8 bases. The CDR3 extends over 14 amino acids. Germline trimming cut 3 bases from V and 6 bases from J; bases unmatched to any gene: 7. Germline CDR1 and CDR2: SGHTS and YDEGEE. CDR3 protein: CASSSDRAVKTQYF. Written as DNA, the CDR3 is TGTGCCAGCAGCTCGGACAGGGCTGTGAAGACCCAGTACTTC.